This TCR beta chain emerged from a study of cytotoxic CD8 clonotypes in ibrutinib-treated CLL. On the study more broadly: A mean of around 270,000 productive templates and tens of thousands of productive rearrangements was obtained per sample.

General study findings and limits: Clonality correlated strongly with circulating CD8+ T cells and exceeded age-matched healthy donors at baseline.

A note on this clone: Its target is not known.

The assay was immunoSEQ multiplex PCR, and TCRdb's table has in-frame clones only and misses some. Counted here are 150,000 or so clones, around 77% occurring once; the ten biggest clones make up around 30%. The sample here was PBMCs, taken after 12 months of ibrutinib treatment. This TCR was sampled from a human donor with chronic lymphocytic leukemia.

The CDR3 region is CASSLSGTELYNSPLHF. CDR3 coding DNA: TGTGCCAGCAGTTTATCAGGGACAGAACTTTATAATTCACCCCTCCACTTT. The genes are TRBV27 and TRBJ1-6; 7 bases fit TRBD1. The CDR3 has 17 residues. With V trimmed by 0 bases and J by 4 bases, 6 bases remained unmatched. The germline CDR1 and CDR2 sequences are MNHEY and SMNVEV (reference sequence).